The clone carrying this T cell receptor (beta chain) was counted only a few times. The antigen is not known. The junction had 3 bases not matched to a gene; V was cut back by 6 bases and J by 2 bases. This CDR3 region has 13 residues. From germline, CDR1 is MNHEY and CDR2 SVGAGI. The sample belongs to a study of cytomegalovirus exposure and HLA in healthy donors. Overall study context: The roughly 120 validation repertoires, a later analysis reported, used the same platform as the approximately 670 first-cohort repertoires. The study, taken as a whole, reports: Most TCR sequences were rare, but some public TCRs occurred in many donors. Researchers counted around 170 TCR beta chains as cytomegalovirus-associated.

The donors belonged to the approximately 120-subject validation cohort, separate from the roughly 670-subject first cohort. The protocol was immunoSEQ multiplex PCR, while the TCRdb copy is restricted to in-frame clones and leaves out a portion. This table holds about 260,000 clones, about nine tenths found once. The sample taken for sequencing was PBMCs. The clonotype comes from a woman aged 30 to 39 in good health and CMV-seronegative. The V call is TRBV6-5, the J call TRBJ1-2, with 7 bases matching TRBD1. CDR3 residues: CASSRQGNYGYTF. The CDR3 DNA is TGTGCCAGCAGCCGACAGGGCAACTATGGCTACACCTTC.